A single sample gave rise to the 21 T cell receptor beta chains below, sequenced in a study of molecular identifiers for immune sequencing clone quantification. TCRdb independently ran MiXCR on the PCR reads; one entry per CDR3 protein. In the table there are about 500,000 distinct CDR3 sequences, roughly 25% of which are singletons. The sequenced sample consisted of naive CD8+ T cells from blood, with Jurkat cell RNA spiked in. Stated subset: FACS-sorted CD8+CD4-CCR7+CD45RA+ naive T cells. The receptors originated from a human donor in good health. Some libraries in this study had Jurkat cell RNA spiked in.

There are a few counts of this clonotype. The V and J genes are TRBV28 and TRBJ1-2, with 7 positions matching TRBD1. Germline assignment: CDR1 MDHEN and CDR2 SYDVKM. CDR3 length: 14 residues. The V gene end was trimmed by 0 bases and the J gene end by 4 bases; junction bases not matched to a gene: 2. The CDR3: CASSLWGQRYGYTF. CDR3 sequence (DNA): TGTGCCAGCAGTTTATGGGGACAGCGCTATGGCTACACCTTC.

Concerning this clonotype: A much more abundant neighbour one base away suggests this may be a read error. The chain joins TRBV30 to TRBJ1-1; maybe TRBD1 (6 bases). This CDR3 region has 15 residues. The V and J ends lost 3 bases and 1 base respectively, with 15 bases between them. CDR1 is GTSNPN and CDR2 is SVGIG in the germline V gene (reference sequence). The CDR3 coding sequence is TGTGCCTGGAGGACAGGCAGCGACTGGAACACTGAAGCTTTCTTT. Translated, it gives CAWRTGSDWNTEAFF.

This clonotype showed up many times. This rearrangement joins TRBV6-6 to TRBJ2-6; possibly TRBD1 for D (6 bases). Looked up from germline, CDR1 is MNHNY and CDR2 is SVGAGI (reference sequence). Between the trimmed V and J ends, which lost 6 bases and 0 bases, there was a span of 18 bases. The CDR3 consists of 18 residues. The CDR3: CASRGPTGVTSGANVLTF. The CDR3, as DNA: TGTGCCAGCAGGGGGCCGACAGGCGTAACCTCTGGGGCCAACGTCCTGACTTTC.

The chain couples TRBV6-5 to TRBJ2-7, with 15 positions matching TRBD2. The CDR3 is made up of 15 amino acids. Germline V gene lookup returns CDR1 MNHEY and CDR2 SVGAGI. V gave up 7 bases and J gave up 4 bases; unmatched junction bases: 5. DNA for the CDR3: TGTGCCAGCAAGAAGGGACTAGCGGGAGGATACGAGCAGTACTTC. Its translation is CASKKGLAGGYEQYF.

In regard to this clonotype: At one end, the junction sequence differs from germline, possibly due to a read error. The J gene is TRBJ1-1, the V gene TRBV7-3; D unclear. Germline lookup yields CDR1 SGHTA and CDR2 FQGTGA. CDR3 size: 14 residues. The CDR3 here is CASIAVVRNTGAFF. In DNA, the CDR3 is TGTGCCAGCATTGCGGTCGTGCGGAACACTGGAGCTTTCTTT. Together with reference TRBV7-3 and TRBJ1-1, the CDR3 gives the full variable domain: GAGVSQTPSNKVTEKGKYVELRCDPISGHTALYWYRQSLGQGPEFLIYFQGTGAADDSGLPNDRFFAVRPEGSVSTLKIQRTERGDSAVYLCASIAVVRNTGAFFGQGTRLTVV.

The rearrangement joins TRBV4-1 to TRBJ1-3; no clear D. Germline CDR1 MGHRA, CDR2 YSYEKL. The V end was cut by 1 base, the J end by 7 bases, with 11 bases between. This CDR3 has 14 amino acids. CDR3 DNA: TGCGCCAGCAGCCAAGGCAGGTTTTTGAACACCATATATTTT. Translating it yields CASSQGRFLNTIYF.

The V gene is TRBV28, the J gene TRBJ2-7, with D possibly TRBD1 on 6 matching bases. Germline loops: CDR1 MDHEN, CDR2 SYDVKM. Trimming removed 8 bases at V and 3 bases at J, with 14 bases between. The CDR3 extends over 13 amino acids. Here the CDR3 reads CASQNREYYEQYF. The CDR3 DNA follows: TGTGCCAGCCAAAACAGGGAGTACTACGAGCAGTACTTC.

CDR3 in DNA: TGTGCCAGCAGTCCGACAGGGGCGAGTTCACCCCTCCACTTT. Encoded protein: CASSPTGASSPLHF. The J gene is TRBJ1-6, the V gene TRBV27; the match to TRBD1 covers 8 bases. J was trimmed by 9 bases and V by 5 bases; bases with no gene match: 6. The CDR3 loop spans 14 amino acids. In germline, CDR1 is MNHEY, CDR2 SMNVEV (reference sequence).

This clonotype was counted many times. CDR3 loop: CSARDDLRADTQYF. As DNA, the CDR3 is TGCAGTGCTAGAGACGATCTACGCGCAGATACGCAGTATTTT. The J gene is TRBJ2-3, the V gene TRBV20-1, with D uncertain. CDR1 is DFQATT, CDR2 SNEGSKA, per germline (reference sequence). The CDR3 sequence is 14 residues long. The V end was cut by 0 bases, the J end by 4 bases, with 11 bases between.

The rearrangement links TRBV15 to TRBJ1-3; TRBD1 matches 7 bases. Germline V gives CDR1 LNHNV, CDR2 YYDKDF (reference sequence). The V segment lost 1 base and the J segment 3 bases; nucleotides outside the gene matches: 6. This CDR3 spans 16 amino acids. The CDR3 sequence is CATSRVGAGGGNTIYF. The CDR3 DNA is TGTGCCACCAGCAGAGTTGGGGCAGGGGGTGGAAACACCATATATTTT.

The chain carries TRBV25-1 and TRBJ2-7; D is unresolved. Trimming removed 5 bases from V and 9 bases from J, with 14 bases in between. Germline V gene sequence: CDR1 MGHDK, CDR2 SYGVNS. This CDR3 has 12 residues. The CDR3 protein is CASSLGWHGQYF. The CDR3 DNA sequence: TGTGCCAGCAGTCTCGGGTGGCACGGGCAGTACTTC.

The chain uses TRBV9 and TRBJ2-5; D assignment may be TRBD1 or TRBD2 (5 bases each). V lost 4 bases to trimming and J lost 1 base, with 11 bases between them. The CDR3 has 14 residues. Germline CDR1 reads SGDLS; CDR2 reads YYNGEE. The CDR3 spells CASSSGTTQETQYF. DNA of the CDR3: TGTGCCAGCAGCTCAGGGACGACCCAAGAGACCCAGTACTTC.

The sample holds a few counts of this clonotype. Here the CDR3 reads CASSQEGGRTEAFF. CDR3 nucleotide sequence: TGTGCCAGCAGCCAAGAAGGGGGGAGGACTGAAGCTTTCTTT. The chain joins TRBV14 to TRBJ1-1; D is possibly TRBD1 (6 bases). V lost 0 bases and J 5 bases, leaving 10 bases between the germline ends. The CDR3 totals 14 residues. The germline V gene encodes CDR1 SGHDN and CDR2 FVKESK.

This clonotype was detected a few times. The V gene is TRBV9, the J gene TRBJ2-7; 8 bases agree with TRBD2. The length of the CDR3 is 16 residues. With 1 base clipped from V and 2 bases from J, the junction kept 8 bases outside the gene matches. Germline V gene data show CDR1 as SGDLS and CDR2 as YYNGEE. CDR3 sequence: CASSVSWIAGTYEQYF. CDR3 in DNA: TGTGCCAGCAGCGTAAGTTGGATAGCGGGGACCTACGAGCAGTACTTC. The complete variable domain, with remaining parts taken from reference TRBV9 and TRBJ2-7, reads DSGVTQTPKHLITATGQRVTLRCSPRSGDLSVYWYQQSLDQGLQFLIQYYNGEERAKGNILERFSAQQFPDLHSELNLSSLELGDSALYFCASSVSWIAGTYEQYFGPGTRLTVT.

This clonotype has a single count. The chain uses TRBV2 and TRBJ2-3; 11 nucleotides line up with TRBD2. Trimming at V came to 4 bases and at J to 2 bases, leaving 11 bases not matched to a gene. This CDR3 region has 18 residues. Germline V lookup: CDR1 SNHLY, CDR2 FYNNEI. Here the CDR3 reads CASSGTRVSGGVTDTQYF. Written as DNA, the CDR3 is TGTGCCAGCAGTGGAACTAGGGTTAGCGGGGGGGTCACAGATACGCAGTATTTT. The full variable domain, its missing parts supplied by reference TRBV2 and TRBJ2-3, is EPEVTQTPSHQVTQMGQEVILRCVPISNHLYFYWYRQILGQKVEFLVSFYNNEISEKSEIFDDQFSVERPDGSNFTLKIRSTKLEDSAMYFCASSGTRVSGGVTDTQYFGPGTRLTVL.

This clonotype was recorded a few times. The chain couples TRBV11-2 to TRBJ2-3, with a weak D call TRBD1 (6 bases). V was pared by 2 bases and J by 2 bases, with 11 bases between. From germline, CDR1 is SGHAT and CDR2 FQNNGV. CDR3 length: 15 residues. The CDR3 region is CASSLLQGLTDTQYF. The CDR3 coding sequence is TGTGCCAGCAGCTTACTACAGGGCCTCACAGATACGCAGTATTTT.

This sequence joins TRBV5-4 and TRBJ2-5; a possible D gene is TRBD1 (6 bases). Trimming pared 2 bases from V and 5 bases from J, leaving 28 bases between. This CDR3 spans 19 amino acids. Looked up from germline, CDR1 is SGHNT and CDR2 is YYREEE (reference sequence). The DNA for the CDR3 is TGTGCCAGCAGCTTTTCACTTGGAACGAGAGGGGGTAGGGCGGAGACCCAGTACTTC. This translates into CASSFSLGTRGGRAETQYF.

Ten or more counts support this clonotype. The J gene is TRBJ2-2, the V gene TRBV3-1; D call uncertain. The V gene's germline CDR1 is LGHDT and CDR2 YNNKEL (reference sequence). V was trimmed by 0 bases and J by 7 bases, leaving 12 bases between them. This CDR3 spans 15 amino acids. The CDR3, as DNA: TGTGCCAGCAGCCAAGATGCCCAGATTTACGGGGAGCTGTTTTTT. This gives the protein CASSQDAQIYGELFF.

With regard to this clonotype: A junction end diverges from the germline sequence, so it may reflect a read error. The chain joins TRBV2 to TRBJ1-2, with a possible D match to TRBD1 (5 bases). CDR3 length: 15 amino acids. CDR1 is SNHLY and CDR2 is FYNNEI in the germline V gene. CDR3 nucleotides: TGTGCCAGCATCGCCCGCCAGGGAGTCCCCTATGGCTGCACCTTC. Residues: CASIARQGVPYGCTF.

The sample holds many counts of this clonotype. This chain connects TRBV6-2 or TRBV6-3 to TRBJ1-1; no clear D gene. Germline-derived CDR1 and CDR2 are MNHEY and SVGEGT. The CDR3 spans 14 residues. Trimming pared 5 bases from V and 8 bases from J, leaving 18 bases between. CDR3 region: CASSISLVGAEAFF. The CDR3 DNA reads as TGTGCCAGCAGTATAAGCTTGGTAGGCGCGGAAGCTTTCTTT.

For this clonotype: One end of the junction does not line up with germline, which may come from a read error. The chain recombines TRBV13 with TRBJ1-1; 11 nucleotides agree with TRBD1. The CDR3 is 15 amino acids. The germline V gene has CDR1 PRHDT and CDR2 FYEKMQ (reference sequence). The CDR3 spells CASSPRGQGDTAAFF. CDR3 nucleotides: TGTGCCAGCAGCCCCCGGGGACAGGGGGACACTGCAGCTTTCTTT.